This T cell receptor (beta chain) appears in the sequencing data of a study of shared clonotypes between healthy human individuals. Study observations and caveats: Exclusively blood specimens were collected; tissue repertoires likely differ. Naive subsets usually exceeded memory subsets in estimated richness.

Trimming at V came to 3 bases and at J to 3 bases, leaving 5 bases not matched to a gene. CDR3 length: 15 amino acids. Germline loops: CDR1 SSHAT, CDR2 FNYEAQ (reference sequence). About this clone: Its antigen is unknown.

Here immunoSEQ multiplex PCR was the method, and the copy in TCRdb shows in-frame clones only, minus some. The sample lists under 2.5 million clones; 85% to 95% were seen once. The clonotype comes from a man younger than 35 in good health. Some clones in this sample may be carry-over from other donors' samples. The V and J genes are TRBV7-7 and TRBJ1-3; TRBD1 matches at 7 bases. Input material: naive CD4+ T cells from PBMCs. Subset of the sample: CD45RA+ positively selected. For the CDR3, the DNA is TGTGCCAGCAGCTTGGCGACAGGGTATGGAAACACCATATATTTT. This sequence encodes CASSLATGYGNTIYF.